This T cell receptor (beta chain) was identified during a study of blood T cells in healthy people across ages. On the study more broadly: About one barcoded beta molecule per two T cells came from capture by template switching.

Caucasian individuals from Russia who were healthy and aged roughly 6 to 100 acted as donors. This clonotype appeared many times. With a J-beta primer mix and a sample-barcoded 5' primer, a second PCR ran about 6 to 11 cycles. TCRdb re-analysed the 5' RACE reads in MiXCR, keeping a single row per CDR3 protein. Of 650,000 or so distinct CDR3 sequences listed, roughly half are singletons. This sequence was found in a woman aged 80 or older in good health. Sequencing was done on a sample of blood.

Written as DNA, the CDR3 is TGCAGTGCTAGAGCTGTGGGCGGCCTGAATTTCTCTGGGGCCAACGTCCTGACTTTC. Translation gives CSARAVGGLNFSGANVLTF. The chain links TRBV20-1 to TRBJ2-6; D call uncertain. This CDR3 contains 19 residues. Germline V lookup: CDR1 DFQATT, CDR2 SNEGSKA (reference sequence). The ends were cut back, 1 base at V and 0 bases at J, with 19 bases in the middle.